Sequencing of this TCR beta chain was carried out in a study of blood T cell repertoires in COVID-19. This CDR3 has 16 residues. Deletions cut 3 bases from V and 6 bases from J, with 23 bases between. Per the germline V gene, CDR1 is DFQATT and CDR2 is SNEGSKA (reference sequence). Here immunoSEQ multiplex PCR was the method, and the copy in TCRdb shows in-frame clones only, minus some. Here the sample spans tens of thousands of clones, approximately 90% being singletons. The specimen was peripheral blood. The J gene is TRBJ1-2, the V gene TRBV20-1; TRBD1 is a possible D gene (6 bases). This sequence was found in a man between 60 and 75 years old with acute or convalescent COVID-19. The CDR3 DNA sequence: TGCAGTGCTAGTCTTTTATATCCGGGACAAAGGAATGGCTACACCTTC. This encodes CSASLLYPGQRNGYTF.